This T cell receptor beta chain was captured in a study of shared clonotypes between healthy human individuals. The V gene end was trimmed by 5 bases and the J gene end by 8 bases; junction bases not matched to a gene: 4. The germline V gene encodes CDR1 MNHEY and CDR2 SMNVEV (reference sequence). The CDR3 contains 13 residues. Some clones are missing from TCRdb's copy, which holds only in-frame ones; the method was immunoSEQ multiplex PCR. The sample carries over 2,000,000 clones, about 93% recorded once. CD45RO-negative CD8 cells positively selected for CCR7 made up the naive population, which excluded terminally differentiated effector memory CD45RA+ cells.

Sample: naive CD8+ T cells from PBMCs. This receptor was obtained from a man between 18 and 29 years old in good health. Some clones in this sample may be carry-over from other donors' samples. The rearrangement links TRBV27 to TRBJ1-1; 11 bases fit TRBD1. CDR3 loop: CASSPRTGGEAFF. The CDR3 DNA follows: TGTGCCAGCAGTCCAAGGACAGGGGGCGAAGCTTTCTTT.